This T cell receptor beta chain was recorded in a study of Ad26.COV2.S vaccination and SARS-CoV-2 variants. Comment on this clone: As yet, its antigen is unknown.

Treatment defined: over 15 received Ad26.COV2.S at low or high dose, single or two shots; 5 received placebo; per-sample allocation not given. Following the first vaccine or placebo injection, samples were taken on day 63. Sequenced by immunoSEQ multiplex PCR; TCRdb stores in-frame clones only, minus some. The profile shows about 410,000 clones, roughly 90% of them singletons. Whole-study results and caveats: After vaccination, substantial breadth of spike-specific CD8+ and CD4+ responses was reported.

The TCR comes from a person aged 18-65 years who received the Ad26.COV2.S COVID-19 vaccine or a placebo. The starting material was peripheral blood, obtained in a trial of Ad26.COV2.S vaccine versus placebo.

This CDR3 reads CASSETRAGELFF. CDR3 DNA: TGTGCCAGCAGTGAAACCAGGGCCGGGGAGCTGTTTTTT. The rearrangement joins TRBV2 to TRBJ2-2; D is possibly TRBD1 (5 bases). Trimming left V 2 bases short and J 6 bases short, with 7 bases between. CDR3 size: 13 residues. Germline V CDR1 and CDR2: SNHLY, FYNNEI.